This TCR beta chain was sequenced in a study of cytomegalovirus exposure and HLA in healthy donors. 13 Jbeta primers and 60 Vbeta primers were used for the PCR. Using immunoSEQ multiplex PCR, the repertoire was profiled, and TCRdb retains in-frame clones only, with some absent. This table holds some 120,000 clones, 70% to 80% found once. V lost 4 bases and J lost 3; bases outside the gene matches: 4. The CDR3 runs 15 residues. CDR1 and CDR2 (germline): SGHRS, YFSETQ. Study-wide results and limits: Sequencing likely caused a cluster of highly shared sequence variants.

Concerning this clone itself: Its antigen is still unknown.

The sequencing sample was made of PBMCs. The receptor was isolated from a man aged 25 to 45 in good health and CMV-seropositive. The rearrangement joins TRBV5-1 to TRBJ2-7, with 13 positions matching TRBD2. As DNA, the CDR3 is TGCGCCAGCAGCAAGGGACTAGCGGGGCTCTACGAGCAGTACTTC. Its translation is CASSKGLAGLYEQYF.